This T cell receptor (beta chain) originates from a study of blood T cells in healthy people across ages. Through a sample-barcoded 5' primer and a J-beta primer mix, a second PCR was run for about 6 to 11 cycles. Via MiXCR, TCRdb re-called the 5' RACE reads, giving one row per CDR3 protein. The table includes 1.5 million to 2 million distinct CDR3 sequences, approximately 28% detected once. V lost 4 bases and J 5 bases, leaving 18 bases between the germline ends. Germline V gene lookup returns CDR1 LGHNA and CDR2 YSLEER. This CDR3 region has 15 residues. Broader study findings: As age increased, TCR beta diversity per million T cells fell in a roughly linear fashion.

This clonotype showed up just a few times. The antigen remains unidentified. The sequencing sample was made of blood. The receptor's source is a woman younger than 45 in good health. This sequence joins TRBV4-3 and TRBJ2-7; TRBD2 might be the D (6 bases). The CDR3 is CASSRTGLPGDEQYF. The CDR3 region has the DNA TGCGCCAGCAGCCGAACGGGACTCCCCGGCGACGAGCAGTACTTC.